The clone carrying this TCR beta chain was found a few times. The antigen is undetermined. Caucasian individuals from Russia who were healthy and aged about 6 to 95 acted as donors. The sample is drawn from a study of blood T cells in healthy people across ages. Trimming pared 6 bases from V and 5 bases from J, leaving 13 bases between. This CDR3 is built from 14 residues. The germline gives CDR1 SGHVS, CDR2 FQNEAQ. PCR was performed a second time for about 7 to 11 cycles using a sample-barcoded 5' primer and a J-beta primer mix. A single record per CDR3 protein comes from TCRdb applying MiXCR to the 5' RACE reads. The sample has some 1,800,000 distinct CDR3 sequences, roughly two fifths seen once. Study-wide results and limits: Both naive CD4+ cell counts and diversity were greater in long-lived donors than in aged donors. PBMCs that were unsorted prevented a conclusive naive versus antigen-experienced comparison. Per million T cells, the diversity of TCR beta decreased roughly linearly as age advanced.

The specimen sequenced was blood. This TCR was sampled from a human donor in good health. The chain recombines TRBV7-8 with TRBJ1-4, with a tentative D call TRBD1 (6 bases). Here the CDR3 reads CASRADRENEKLFF. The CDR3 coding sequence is TGTGCCAGCAGGGCGGACAGAGAGAATGAAAAACTGTTTTTT.